The 20 T cell receptor beta chains below were found in one sample sequenced in a study of cytomegalovirus exposure and HLA in healthy donors. Primers for the PCR totalled 60 Vbeta and 13 Jbeta. Here immunoSEQ multiplex PCR was the method, and the copy in TCRdb shows in-frame clones only, minus some. The table shows some 120,000 clones, with 75% to 85% occurring only once. Sequenced input: PBMCs. The source of these receptors is a woman between 45 and 60 years old in good health and CMV-seropositive.

This clone was picked up many times. The rearrangement uses TRBV13 and TRBJ2-7; TRBD1 might be the D (6 bases). Between the trimmed V and J ends, which lost 4 bases and 2 bases, there was a span of 9 bases. The CDR3 is 13 residues long. The germline V gene has CDR1 PRHDT and CDR2 FYEKMQ (reference sequence). The CDR3 DNA sequence: TGTGCCAGCAGCTCAACAGGGCCCTACGAGCAGTACTTC. Translated, it gives CASSSTGPYEQYF.

This clone has more than one count but fewer than ten. The chain uses TRBV7-6 and TRBJ1-4; unclear D gene. Per germline, CDR1 SGHVS and CDR2 FNYEAQ. The germline V and J ends were trimmed by 1 base and 10 bases, with 7 bases remaining between them. The CDR3 has 12 residues. As DNA, the CDR3 is TGTGCCAGCAGCTTAGACGGAGGAAAACTGTTTTTT. This codes for CASSLDGGKLFF.

The chain combines TRBV29-1 with TRBJ2-5, with TRBD1 as a possible D gene (6 bases). CDR1 is SQVTM, CDR2 ANQGSEA, per germline. CDR3 size: 16 residues. Trimming left V 1 base short and J 3 bases short, with 18 bases between. The CDR3: CSVEGLPGQPKETQYF. CDR3 in DNA: TGCAGCGTTGAAGGGTTACCGGGACAACCAAAAGAGACCCAGTACTTC.

The chain carries TRBV5-6 and TRBJ2-7; 10 positions match TRBD1. Per the germline V gene, CDR1 is SGHDT and CDR2 is YYEEEE. This CDR3 contains 13 residues. V shed 6 bases, J shed 6 bases, and the junction held 6 bases outside the gene matches. CDR3 loop: CASNLGQGGEQYF. In DNA form, the CDR3 reads TGTGCCAGCAACTTAGGACAGGGGGGCGAGCAGTACTTC.

The rearrangement uses TRBV6-5 and TRBJ1-4; possibly TRBD1 for D (6 bases). The CDR3 length is 14 residues. Looked up from germline, CDR1 is MNHEY and CDR2 is SVGAGI. Trimming stripped 8 bases from V and 7 bases from J, with 17 bases between. CDR3 in amino acids: CASGYYLGGEKLFF. Written as DNA, the CDR3 is TGTGCCAGCGGGTATTACCTAGGGGGTGAAAAACTGTTTTTT.

This chain links TRBV7-2 with TRBJ1-3; D unclear. The germline V gene has CDR1 SGHTA and CDR2 FQGNSA. V shed 2 bases and J shed 4 bases, with 6 bases lying between them. The CDR3 is made up of 13 amino acids. The CDR3 sequence is CASSLTPGNTIYF. CDR3 bases: TGTGCCAGCAGCTTAACACCGGGAAACACCATATATTTT.

The rearrangement links TRBV2 to TRBJ1-1; D perhaps matches TRBD1 (6 bases). Germline CDR1 reads SNHLY; CDR2 reads FYNNEI. CDR3 length: 13 amino acids. V lost 6 bases and J 0 bases, leaving 8 bases between the germline ends. In DNA form, the CDR3 reads TGTGCCAGCAGCGGACAGATGAACACTGAAGCTTTCTTT. This codes for CASSGQMNTEAFF.

CDR3 residues: CASSPGTSGTNTGELFF. The CDR3 DNA follows: TGTGCCAGCAGCCCCGGGACTAGCGGGACGAACACCGGGGAGCTGTTTTTT. The chain joins TRBV7-3 to TRBJ2-2; 13 positions agree with TRBD2. Germline V CDR1 and CDR2: SGHTA, FQGTGA. J lost 0 bases, V lost 5 bases, and 3 bases had no gene match. The CDR3 has 17 amino acids.

This sequence joins TRBV18 and TRBJ2-3, with unresolved D. CDR3 length: 17 amino acids. Germline values: CDR1 KGHSH, CDR2 LQKENI. V was cut by 2 bases and J by 2 bases, with 17 bases left in between. This chain's CDR3 is CASSPFAENLSTDTQYF. CDR3 in DNA: TGTGCCAGCTCACCATTTGCGGAAAACCTTTCCACAGATACGCAGTATTTT. The full variable domain, in which reference TRBV18 and TRBJ2-3 provide the parts outside the CDR3, is NAGVMQNPRHLVRRRGQEARLRCSPMKGHSHVYWYRQLPEEGLKFMVYLQKENIIDESGMPKERFSAEFPKEGPSILRIQQVVRGDSAAYFCASSPFAENLSTDTQYFGPGTRLTVL.

The chain couples TRBV7-8 to TRBJ1-6; 10 bases are a match to TRBD1. The V gene end was trimmed by 4 bases and the J gene end by 10 bases; junction bases not matched to a gene: 13. This CDR3 is built from 17 residues. Germline loops: CDR1 SGHVS, CDR2 FQNEAQ. CDR3 in DNA: TGTGCCAGCAGCTCGGACAGGGGGTTGCCCGACGGGTCACCCCTCCACTTT. It translates to CASSSDRGLPDGSPLHF.

This chain uses TRBV5-1 with TRBJ2-1, with TRBD1 as a possible D gene (6 bases). CDR1 is SGHRS, CDR2 YFSETQ, per germline. The CDR3 is 16 residues long. V lost 0 bases and J lost 7, with 17 bases in between. The CDR3 sequence: CASSLGPRGIGNEQFF. The CDR3 DNA follows: TGCGCCAGCAGCTTGGGCCCTAGGGGGATTGGTAATGAGCAGTTCTTC.

The rearrangement links TRBV5-4 to TRBJ2-1, with 9 bases matching TRBD1. J gave up 6 bases and V 2 bases, and 6 bases lay outside the gene matches. CDR1 is SGHNT and CDR2 is YYREEE in the germline V gene (reference sequence). The CDR3 consists of 15 residues. CDR3 protein: CASSLGGTGPNEQFF. CDR3 bases: TGTGCCAGCAGCTTAGGGGGGACAGGGCCCAATGAGCAGTTCTTC.

The chain links TRBV10-2 to TRBJ2-4; D ambiguous. CDR1 and CDR2 (germline): WSHSY, SAAADI. V dropped 8 bases and J dropped 8 bases, with 16 bases sitting between them. The CDR3 is 13 amino acids. CDR3 residues: CASLGLSQDIQYF. The CDR3, as DNA: TGCGCCAGCCTAGGCTTAAGCCAAGACATTCAGTACTTC.

The chain employs TRBV5-4 and TRBJ2-7; 10 nucleotides line up with TRBD2. The CDR3 contains 16 residues. The J segment lost 2 bases and the V segment lost 4 bases, leaving 9 bases of the junction unmatched. Germline assignment: CDR1 SGHNT and CDR2 YYREEE (reference sequence). The CDR3 is CASSRISGRPTYEQYF. In nucleotides, the CDR3 is TGTGCCAGCAGCCGTATTAGCGGGAGGCCAACCTACGAGCAGTACTTC.

CDR3 loop: CASGLVGSTEAFF. The CDR3 DNA reads as TGTGCTAGTGGTTTGGTCGGGTCCACTGAAGCTTTCTTT. The rearrangement uses TRBV12-5 and TRBJ1-1; D not resolved. With 0 bases removed from V and 4 bases from J, the gap between germline ends came to 6 bases. This CDR3 is 13 amino acids long. Germline loops: CDR1 LGHNT, CDR2 FRNRAP.

The chain employs TRBV13 and TRBJ2-7; no reliable D call. Germline V gives CDR1 PRHDT, CDR2 FYEKMQ (reference sequence). The V end lost 3 bases, the J end lost 6 bases, and 18 bases lay between the germline ends. The CDR3 runs to 15 residues. CDR3 sequence (DNA): TGTGCCAGCAGCTTCGAGCCTACGAGTTCGGTCGAGCAGTACTTC. Protein sequence: CASSFEPTSSVEQYF.

The chain has TRBV25-1 and TRBJ2-5; no reliable D call. This CDR3 region has 15 residues. V gave up 1 base and J gave up 3 bases, with 12 bases separating them. Germline CDR1 MGHDK, CDR2 SYGVNS. The CDR3 loop is CASSESVAGKETQYF. CDR3 nucleotides: TGTGCCAGCAGTGAATCGGTGGCAGGCAAAGAGACCCAGTACTTC.

This clone was detected only a few times. The chain uses TRBV5-4 and TRBJ1-5, with 7 bases lining up with TRBD1. The CDR3 is made up of 17 amino acids. Germline assignment: CDR1 SGHNT and CDR2 YYREEE (reference sequence). Trimming took 0 bases from V and 1 from J; bases not matched to a gene: 7. As DNA, the CDR3 is TGTGCCAGCAGCTTGGCCCAGACAGGGATGAGCAATCAGCCCCAGCATTTT. This translates into CASSLAQTGMSNQPQHF.

The gene calls are TRBV9 and TRBJ2-7, with D perhaps TRBD1 (6 bases). Germline V CDR1 and CDR2: SGDLS, YYNGEE. This CDR3 contains 16 residues. V gave up 4 bases and J gave up 3 bases, with 20 bases separating them. The CDR3 region has the DNA TGTGCCAGCAGCCCCGGGCGGACAGATTCCTTCTACGAGCAGTACTTC. This translates into CASSPGRTDSFYEQYF.

J is TRBJ2-3 and V is TRBV4-2, with 9 positions matching TRBD1. Germline CDR1 is LGHNA and CDR2 is YNFKEQ. The CDR3 runs to 16 residues. V shed 3 bases, J shed 2 bases, and the junction held 6 bases outside the gene matches. The CDR3 protein is CASSQTGTGITDTQYF. The DNA of the CDR3 is TGTGCCAGCAGCCAGACCGGGACAGGGATCACAGATACGCAGTATTTT.